This TCR beta chain originates from a study of T cells in localized non-small cell lung cancer. The protocol was immunoSEQ multiplex PCR, while the TCRdb copy is restricted to in-frame clones and leaves out a portion. The table lists about 24,000 clones, roughly 90% of them singletons. Study-level points and caveats: Elevated blood T cell density was associated with longer overall survival. Within adjacent lung there appeared a median roughly 60 of the top 100 tumor clones. Because sequencing included only one region (of the tumor), heterogeneity remains possible. Adjacent uninvolved lung tissue had the highest T cell clonality, exceeding tumor.

On this clone: Antigen unknown.

The CDR3 sequence is 13 residues long. Germline CDR1 is SGHNT and CDR2 is YENEEA. The V end lost 5 bases, the J end lost 1 base, and 8 bases lay between the germline ends. The sequence derives from a man aged 40-75 years with stage II lung adenocarcinoma. The chain recombines TRBV11-3 with TRBJ1-1; a weak D match, TRBD1 (6 bases). The sample in question was PBMCs, obtained before any cancer treatment. The DNA of the CDR3 is TGTGCCAGCAGCGAGGGGGGGAACACTGAAGCTTTCTTT. As protein: CASSEGGNTEAFF.